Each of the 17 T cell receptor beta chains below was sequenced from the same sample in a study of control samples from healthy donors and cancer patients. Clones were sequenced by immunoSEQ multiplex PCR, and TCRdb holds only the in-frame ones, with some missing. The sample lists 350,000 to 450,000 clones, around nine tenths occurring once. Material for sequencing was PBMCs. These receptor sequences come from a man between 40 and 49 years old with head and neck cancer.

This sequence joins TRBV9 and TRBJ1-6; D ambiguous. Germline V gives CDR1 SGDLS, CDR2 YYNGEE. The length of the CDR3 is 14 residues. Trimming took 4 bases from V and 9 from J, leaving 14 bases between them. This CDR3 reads CASSPSGIGSPLHF. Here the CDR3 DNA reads TGTGCCAGCAGCCCTTCGGGAATCGGTTCACCCCTCCACTTT.

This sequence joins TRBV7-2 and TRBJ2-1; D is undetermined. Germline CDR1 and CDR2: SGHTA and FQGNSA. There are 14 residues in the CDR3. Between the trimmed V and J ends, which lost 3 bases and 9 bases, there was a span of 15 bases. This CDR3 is CASSFGVIKVEQFF. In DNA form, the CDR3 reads TGTGCCAGCAGCTTCGGAGTAATAAAGGTTGAGCAGTTCTTC.

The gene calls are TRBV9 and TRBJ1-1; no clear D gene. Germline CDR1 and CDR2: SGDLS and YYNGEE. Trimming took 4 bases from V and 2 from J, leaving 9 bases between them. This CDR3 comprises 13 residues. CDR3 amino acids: CASSNQVNTEAFF. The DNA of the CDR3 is TGTGCCAGCAGCAATCAAGTAAACACTGAAGCTTTCTTT.

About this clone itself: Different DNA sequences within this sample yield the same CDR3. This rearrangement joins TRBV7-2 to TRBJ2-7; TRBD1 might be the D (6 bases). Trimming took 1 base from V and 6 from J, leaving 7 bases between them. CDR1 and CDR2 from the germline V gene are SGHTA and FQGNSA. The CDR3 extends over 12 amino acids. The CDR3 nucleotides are TGTGCCAGCAGCTTAGACAGGGTCGAGCAGTACTTC. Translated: CASSLDRVEQYF.

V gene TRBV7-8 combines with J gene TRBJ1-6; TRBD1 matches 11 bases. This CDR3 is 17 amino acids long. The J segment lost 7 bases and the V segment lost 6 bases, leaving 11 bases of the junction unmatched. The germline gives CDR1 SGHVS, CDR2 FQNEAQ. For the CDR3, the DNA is TGTGCCAGCAGTTCATGGACAGGGGGCACCAAGAATTCACCCCTCCACTTT. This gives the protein CASSSWTGGTKNSPLHF.

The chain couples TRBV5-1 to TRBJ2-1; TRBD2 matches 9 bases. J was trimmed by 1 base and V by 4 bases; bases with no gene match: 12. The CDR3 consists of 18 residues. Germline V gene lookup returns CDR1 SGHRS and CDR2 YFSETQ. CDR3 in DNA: TGCGCCAGCAGCCCGGGCCTCGGCGGGAGGGGGTCCTACAATGAGCAGTTCTTC. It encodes CASSPGLGGRGSYNEQFF. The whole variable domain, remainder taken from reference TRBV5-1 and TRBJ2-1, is KAGVTQTPRYLIKTRGQQVTLSCSPISGHRSVSWYQQTPGQGLQFLFEYFSETQRNKGNFPGRFSGRQFSNSRSEMNVSTLELGDSALYLCASSPGLGGRGSYNEQFFGPGTRLTVL.

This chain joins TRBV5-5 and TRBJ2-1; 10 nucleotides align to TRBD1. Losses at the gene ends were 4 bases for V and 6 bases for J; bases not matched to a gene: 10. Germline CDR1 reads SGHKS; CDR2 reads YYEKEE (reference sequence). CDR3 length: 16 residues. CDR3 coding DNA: TGTGCCAGCAGCCCAACGGGGACAGGGGAGGTCAATGAGCAGTTCTTC. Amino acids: CASSPTGTGEVNEQFF.

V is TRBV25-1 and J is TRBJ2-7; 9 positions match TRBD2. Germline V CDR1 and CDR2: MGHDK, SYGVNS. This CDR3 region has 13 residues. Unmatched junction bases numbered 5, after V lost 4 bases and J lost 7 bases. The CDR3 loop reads CASSVSSGREQYF. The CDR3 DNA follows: TGTGCCAGCAGTGTGAGTAGCGGGAGAGAGCAGTACTTC.

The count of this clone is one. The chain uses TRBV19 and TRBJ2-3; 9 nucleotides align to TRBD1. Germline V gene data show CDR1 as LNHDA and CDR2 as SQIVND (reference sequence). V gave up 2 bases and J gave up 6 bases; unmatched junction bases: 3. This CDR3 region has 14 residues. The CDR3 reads CASSIWTGEDTQYF. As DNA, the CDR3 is TGTGCCAGTAGTATATGGACAGGGGAGGATACGCAGTATTTT.

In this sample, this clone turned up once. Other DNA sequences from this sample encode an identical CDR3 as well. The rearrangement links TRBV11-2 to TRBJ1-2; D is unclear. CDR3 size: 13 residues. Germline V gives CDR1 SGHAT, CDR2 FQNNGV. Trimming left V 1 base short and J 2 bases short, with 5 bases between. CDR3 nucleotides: TGTGCCAGCAGCTTAGCCGGGAACTATGGCTACACCTTC. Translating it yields CASSLAGNYGYTF.

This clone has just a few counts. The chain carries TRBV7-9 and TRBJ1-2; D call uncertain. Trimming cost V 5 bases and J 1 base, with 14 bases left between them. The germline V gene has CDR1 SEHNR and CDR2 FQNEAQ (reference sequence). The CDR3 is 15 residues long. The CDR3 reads CASSRAEAHNYGYTF. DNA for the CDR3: TGTGCCAGCAGCCGGGCAGAAGCACATAACTATGGCTACACCTTC.

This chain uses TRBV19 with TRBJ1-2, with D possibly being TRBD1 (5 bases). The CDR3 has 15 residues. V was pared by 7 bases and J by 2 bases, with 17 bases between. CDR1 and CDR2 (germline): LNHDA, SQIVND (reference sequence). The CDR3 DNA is TGTGCCAGTACCGAAGCGAGACAGCAAAACTATGGCTACACCTTC. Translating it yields CASTEARQQNYGYTF.

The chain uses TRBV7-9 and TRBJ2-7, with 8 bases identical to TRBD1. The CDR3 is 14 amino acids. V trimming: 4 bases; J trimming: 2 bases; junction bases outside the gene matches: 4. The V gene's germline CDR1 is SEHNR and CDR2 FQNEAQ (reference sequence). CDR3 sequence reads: CASSSGQATYEQYF. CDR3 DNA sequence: TGTGCCAGCAGCTCGGGACAGGCTACCTACGAGCAGTACTTC.

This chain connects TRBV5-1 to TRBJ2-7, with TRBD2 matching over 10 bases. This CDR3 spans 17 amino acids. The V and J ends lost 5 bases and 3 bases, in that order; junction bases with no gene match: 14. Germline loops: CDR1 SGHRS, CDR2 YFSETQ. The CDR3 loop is CASRVSYSGRQGYEQYF. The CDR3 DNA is TGCGCCAGCAGGGTGTCCTATAGCGGGAGGCAGGGCTACGAGCAGTACTTC.

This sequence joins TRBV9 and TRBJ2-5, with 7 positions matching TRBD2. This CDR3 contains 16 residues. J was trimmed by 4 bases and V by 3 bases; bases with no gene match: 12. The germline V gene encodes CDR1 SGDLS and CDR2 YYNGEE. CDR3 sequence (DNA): TGTGCCAGCAGCGCCGGCGGGACCCCGGGAGGAGAGACCCAGTACTTC. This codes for CASSAGGTPGGETQYF.

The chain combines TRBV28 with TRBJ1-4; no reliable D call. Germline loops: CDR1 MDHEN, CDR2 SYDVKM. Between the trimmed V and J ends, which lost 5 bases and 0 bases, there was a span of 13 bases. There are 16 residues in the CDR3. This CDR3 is CASSPPLVTTNEKLFF. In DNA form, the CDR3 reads TGTGCCAGCAGTCCCCCCTTAGTTACAACTAATGAAAAACTGTTTTTT.

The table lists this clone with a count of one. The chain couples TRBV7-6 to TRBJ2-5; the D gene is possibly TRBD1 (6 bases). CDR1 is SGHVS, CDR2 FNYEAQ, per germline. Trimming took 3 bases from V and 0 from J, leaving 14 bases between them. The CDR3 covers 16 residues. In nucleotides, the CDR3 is TGTGCCAGCAGCTTGTTCCGGGACACCTACCAAGAGACCCAGTACTTC. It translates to CASSLFRDTYQETQYF.